This TCR beta chain was recorded in a study of cytomegalovirus exposure and HLA in healthy donors. The PCR made use of 60 Vbeta and 13 Jbeta primers. Sequencing used immunoSEQ multiplex PCR; TCRdb keeps in-frame clones, though not all of them. The profile shows 150,000 to 170,000 clones, 65% to 75% of them singletons. Germline V gene sequence: CDR1 MNHEY, CDR2 SMNVEV (reference sequence). CDR3 size: 15 residues. The V end lost 4 bases, the J end lost 2 bases, and 13 bases lay between the germline ends. Sequencing input: PBMCs. The clonotype originates from a man between 18 and 29 years old in good health and CMV-seronegative. This sequence joins TRBV27 and TRBJ2-3; D may be TRBD2 (5 bases). The DNA for the CDR3 is TGTGCCAGCAGTTCCAGGACTGCCTACACAGATACGCAGTATTTT. This sequence encodes CASSSRTAYTDTQYF.